Listed below are T cell receptor beta chains from one sample, sequenced in a study of OX40 agonist ivuxolimab in advanced cancers. Produced via immunoSEQ multiplex PCR; TCRdb's table is partial and in-frame only. The repertoire includes 60,000 to 75,000 clones, 88% of them detected once, and approximately 0.86% sits in the top ten. Here the sequenced sample was CD4+ or CD8+ T cells sorted from blood, taken in a trial of the OX40 agonist ivuxolimab. The source is an adult with an advanced solid tumor such as melanoma, head and neck, liver or kidney cancer. Each CDR3 is given with its conserved first and last residue. The D gene is left open where the match is weak. Rows may omit the clone size; those that give it use once, few, many or a size class.

J gene: TRBJ1-1; clone size: few; V gene: TRBV5-1; D gene: .; CDR3 length: 15; CDR3 protein: CASSSEPGVYTEAFF; CDR3 DNA: TGCGCCAGCAGCTCCGAACCGGGCGTGTACACTGAAGCTTTCTTT
J gene: TRBJ2-7; clone size: .; V gene: TRBV28; D gene: TRBD1; CDR3 length: 13; CDR3 protein: CASSLPTGGEQYF; CDR3 DNA: TGTGCCAGCAGTTTACCGACAGGGGGCGAGCAGTACTTC
J gene: TRBJ2-7; clone size: .; V gene: TRBV10-3; D gene: TRBD1; CDR3 length: 13; CDR3 protein: CAISGTEAYEQYF; CDR3 DNA: TGTGCCATATCCGGGACAGAGGCCTACGAGCAGTACTTC
J gene: TRBJ1-5; clone size: .; V gene: TRBV2; D gene: .; CDR3 length: 15; CDR3 protein: CASSGEGLSGQPQHF; CDR3 DNA: TGTGCCAGCAGTGGGGAGGGTCTCTCGGGACAGCCCCAGCATTTT
J gene: TRBJ2-7; clone size: once; V gene: TRBV7-9; D gene: .; CDR3 length: 16; CDR3 protein: CASSLQSPRATYEQYF; CDR3 DNA: TGTGCCAGCAGCTTACAATCCCCTCGGGCCACCTACGAGCAGTACTTC
J gene: TRBJ2-3; clone size: once; V gene: TRBV5-1; D gene: TRBD2; CDR3 length: 13; CDR3 protein: CASSLDSGGAEYF; CDR3 DNA: TGCGCCAGCAGCTTGGATAGCGGGGGGGCGGAGTATTTT
J gene: TRBJ1-2; clone size: .; V gene: TRBV28; D gene: .; CDR3 length: 14; CDR3 protein: CASAEDPQRVGYTF; CDR3 DNA: TGTGCCAGCGCCGAGGACCCCCAACGGGTTGGCTACACCTTC
J gene: TRBJ1-2; clone size: .; V gene: TRBV7-2; D gene: TRBD1; CDR3 length: 15; CDR3 protein: CASSTRTGGNYGYTF; CDR3 DNA: TGTGCCAGCAGCACCAGGACAGGGGGAAACTATGGCTACACCTTC
J gene: TRBJ2-7; clone size: .; V gene: TRBV6-6; D gene: TRBD2; CDR3 length: 15; CDR3 protein: CASTNQPGGTYEQYF; CDR3 DNA: TGTGCCAGCACCAACCAGCCGGGGGGGACCTACGAGCAGTACTTC
J gene: TRBJ2-3; clone size: .; V gene: TRBV5-1; D gene: .; CDR3 length: 15; CDR3 protein: CASREGAYSTDTQYF; CDR3 DNA: TGCGCCAGCAGGGAGGGGGCGTATAGCACAGATACGCAGTATTTT
J gene: TRBJ2-3; clone size: .; V gene: TRBV28; D gene: .; CDR3 length: 13; CDR3 protein: CASSSTRTDTQYF; CDR3 DNA: TGTGCCAGCAGTTCGACCCGGACAGATACGCAGTATTTT